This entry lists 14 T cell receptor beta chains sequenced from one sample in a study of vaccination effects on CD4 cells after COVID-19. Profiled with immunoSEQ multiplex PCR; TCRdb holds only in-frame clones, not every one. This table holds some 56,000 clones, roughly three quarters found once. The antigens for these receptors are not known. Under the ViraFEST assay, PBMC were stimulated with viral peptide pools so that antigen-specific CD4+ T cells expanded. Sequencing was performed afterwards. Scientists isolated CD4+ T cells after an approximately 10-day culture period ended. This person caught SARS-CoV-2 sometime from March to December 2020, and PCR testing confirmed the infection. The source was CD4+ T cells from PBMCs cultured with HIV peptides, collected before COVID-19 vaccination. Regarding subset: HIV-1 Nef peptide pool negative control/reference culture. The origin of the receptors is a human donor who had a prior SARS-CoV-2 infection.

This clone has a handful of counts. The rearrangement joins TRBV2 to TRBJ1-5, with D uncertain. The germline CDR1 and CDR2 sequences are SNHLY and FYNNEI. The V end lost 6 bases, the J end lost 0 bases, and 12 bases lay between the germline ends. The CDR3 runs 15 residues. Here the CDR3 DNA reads TGTGCCAGCAGCAAGGGCAGATATAGCAATCAGCCCCAGCATTTT. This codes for CASSKGRYSNQPQHF.

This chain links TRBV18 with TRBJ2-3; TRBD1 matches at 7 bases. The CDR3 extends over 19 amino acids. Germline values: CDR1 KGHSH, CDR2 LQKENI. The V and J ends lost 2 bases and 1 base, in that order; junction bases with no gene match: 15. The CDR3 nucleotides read TGTGCCAGCTCACCATTTCCGGGACACCGGGACAGCCGCACAGATACGCAGTATTTT. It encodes CASSPFPGHRDSRTDTQYF.

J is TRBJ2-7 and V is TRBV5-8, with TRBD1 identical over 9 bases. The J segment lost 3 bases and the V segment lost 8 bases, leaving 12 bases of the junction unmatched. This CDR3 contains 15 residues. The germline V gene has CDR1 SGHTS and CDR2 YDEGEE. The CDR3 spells CASLTGTGSVYEQYF. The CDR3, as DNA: TGTGCCAGTCTTACCGGGACAGGGTCTGTCTACGAGCAGTACTTC.

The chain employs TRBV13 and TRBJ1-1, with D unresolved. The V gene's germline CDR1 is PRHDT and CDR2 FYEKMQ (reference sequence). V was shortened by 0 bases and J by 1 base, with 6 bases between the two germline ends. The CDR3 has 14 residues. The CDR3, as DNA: TGTGCCAGCAGCTTAGGCCAAGGGAACACTGAAGCTTTCTTT. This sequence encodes CASSLGQGNTEAFF.

CDR3 bases: TGTGCCAGCAGCCCCGGTGCCTCCTACGAGCAGTACTTC. Its translation is CASSPGASYEQYF. This chain joins TRBV9 and TRBJ2-7; no clear D gene. CDR3 length: 13 residues. Between the trimmed V and J ends, which lost 4 bases and 0 bases, there was a span of 8 bases. Germline CDR1 and CDR2: SGDLS and YYNGEE.

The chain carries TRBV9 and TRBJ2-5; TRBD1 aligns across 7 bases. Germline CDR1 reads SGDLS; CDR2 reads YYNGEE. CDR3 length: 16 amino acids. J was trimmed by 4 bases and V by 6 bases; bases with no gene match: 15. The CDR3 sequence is CASNAQQGSFGETQYF. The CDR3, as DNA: TGTGCCAGCAACGCCCAACAGGGGTCTTTCGGAGAGACCCAGTACTTC.

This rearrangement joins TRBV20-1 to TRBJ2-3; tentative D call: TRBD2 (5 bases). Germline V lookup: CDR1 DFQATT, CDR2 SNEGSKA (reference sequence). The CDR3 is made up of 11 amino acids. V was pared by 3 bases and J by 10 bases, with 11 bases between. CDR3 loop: CSASFRTSQYF. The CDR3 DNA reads TGCAGTGCTAGTTTTAGGACTTCGCAGTATTTT.

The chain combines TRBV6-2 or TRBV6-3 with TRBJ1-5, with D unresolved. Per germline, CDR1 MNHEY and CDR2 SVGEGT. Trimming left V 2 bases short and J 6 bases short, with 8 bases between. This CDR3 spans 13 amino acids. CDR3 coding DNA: TGTGCCAGCAGTTACGCCGACACTCAGCCCCAGCATTTT. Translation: CASSYADTQPQHF.

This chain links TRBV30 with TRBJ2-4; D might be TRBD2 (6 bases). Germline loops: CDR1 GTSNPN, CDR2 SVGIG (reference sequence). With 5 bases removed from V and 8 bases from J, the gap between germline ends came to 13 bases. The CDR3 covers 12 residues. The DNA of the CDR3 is TGTGCCTGGTCTCTAGCGTGGGACATTCAGTACTTC. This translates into CAWSLAWDIQYF.

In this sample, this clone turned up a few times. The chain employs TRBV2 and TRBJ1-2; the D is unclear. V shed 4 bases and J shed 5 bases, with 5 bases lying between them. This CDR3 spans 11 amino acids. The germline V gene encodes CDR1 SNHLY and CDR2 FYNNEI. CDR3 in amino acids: CASSGGYGYTF. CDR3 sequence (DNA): TGTGCCAGCAGTGGAGGGTATGGCTACACCTTC.

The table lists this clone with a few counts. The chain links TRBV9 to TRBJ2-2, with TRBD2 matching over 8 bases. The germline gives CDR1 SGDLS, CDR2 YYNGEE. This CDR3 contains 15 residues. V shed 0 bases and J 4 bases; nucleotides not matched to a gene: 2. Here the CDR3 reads CASSVDGGATGELFF. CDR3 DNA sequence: TGTGCCAGCAGCGTAGACGGGGGGGCCACCGGGGAGCTGTTTTTT.

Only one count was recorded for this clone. This chain's CDR3 is CASSRGLDEKLFF. DNA of the CDR3: TGTGCCAGCTCACGGGGGCTCGATGAAAAACTGTTTTTT. This chain connects TRBV18 to TRBJ1-4; maybe TRBD1 (6 bases). Trimming removed 4 bases at V and 6 bases at J, with 9 bases between. Germline lookup yields CDR1 KGHSH and CDR2 LQKENI. The CDR3 covers 13 residues.

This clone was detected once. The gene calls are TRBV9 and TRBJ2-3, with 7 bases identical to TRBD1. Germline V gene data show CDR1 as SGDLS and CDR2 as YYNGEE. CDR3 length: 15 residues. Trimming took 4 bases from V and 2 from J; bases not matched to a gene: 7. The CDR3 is CASSPIGTATDTQYF. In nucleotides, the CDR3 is TGTGCCAGCAGCCCTATTGGGACAGCCACAGATACGCAGTATTTT.

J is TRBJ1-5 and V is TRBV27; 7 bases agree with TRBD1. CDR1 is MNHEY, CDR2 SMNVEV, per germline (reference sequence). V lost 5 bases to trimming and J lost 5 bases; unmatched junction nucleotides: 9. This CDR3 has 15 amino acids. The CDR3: CASSPNGQAYQPQHF. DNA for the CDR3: TGTGCCAGCAGTCCAAACGGACAGGCATATCAGCCCCAGCATTTT.